The T cell receptor beta chain under discussion was sequenced for a study of shared clonotypes between healthy human individuals. V shed 3 bases and J shed 0 bases, with 9 bases lying between them. The CDR3 is 14 amino acids. Germline V CDR1 and CDR2: MNHEY, SMNVEV (reference sequence). This clone occurred a few times. Antigen: not known. Study-level findings and limits: Despite large depth, sorted-subset datasets appeared incompletely sequenced. Richness estimates generally favored naive over memory subsets.

As defined, naive CD8 cells were CD45RO-negative and positively selected for CCR7, with terminally differentiated effector memory CD45RA+ cells excluded. In the original workflow: ImmunoSEQ gave junction-only sequences without quality scores, so filtering differed. Clones were sequenced by immunoSEQ multiplex PCR, and TCRdb holds only the in-frame ones, with some missing. Clone size and the V and J calls come from that table; the DNA yielded D and trimming. The data show fewer than 800,000 clones, 92% seen once. Sequenced: naive CD8+ T cells sorted from blood. The clonotype originates from a man younger than 45 in good health. V and J are TRBV27 and TRBJ2-7; unclear D gene. The CDR3 nucleotides are TGTGCCAGCAGTTTCCAACCGTACTCCTACGAGCAGTACTTC. Translating gives CASSFQPYSYEQYF.